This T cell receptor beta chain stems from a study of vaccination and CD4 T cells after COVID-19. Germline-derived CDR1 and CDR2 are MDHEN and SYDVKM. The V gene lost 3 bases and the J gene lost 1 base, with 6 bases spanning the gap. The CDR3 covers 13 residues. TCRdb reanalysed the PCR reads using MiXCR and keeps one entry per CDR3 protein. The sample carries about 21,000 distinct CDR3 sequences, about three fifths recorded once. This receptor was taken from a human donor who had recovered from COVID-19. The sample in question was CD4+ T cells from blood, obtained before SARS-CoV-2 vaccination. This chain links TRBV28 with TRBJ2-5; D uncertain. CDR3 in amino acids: CASSFNTQETQYF. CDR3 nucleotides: TGTGCCAGCAGTTTCAATACCCAAGAGACCCAGTACTTC.